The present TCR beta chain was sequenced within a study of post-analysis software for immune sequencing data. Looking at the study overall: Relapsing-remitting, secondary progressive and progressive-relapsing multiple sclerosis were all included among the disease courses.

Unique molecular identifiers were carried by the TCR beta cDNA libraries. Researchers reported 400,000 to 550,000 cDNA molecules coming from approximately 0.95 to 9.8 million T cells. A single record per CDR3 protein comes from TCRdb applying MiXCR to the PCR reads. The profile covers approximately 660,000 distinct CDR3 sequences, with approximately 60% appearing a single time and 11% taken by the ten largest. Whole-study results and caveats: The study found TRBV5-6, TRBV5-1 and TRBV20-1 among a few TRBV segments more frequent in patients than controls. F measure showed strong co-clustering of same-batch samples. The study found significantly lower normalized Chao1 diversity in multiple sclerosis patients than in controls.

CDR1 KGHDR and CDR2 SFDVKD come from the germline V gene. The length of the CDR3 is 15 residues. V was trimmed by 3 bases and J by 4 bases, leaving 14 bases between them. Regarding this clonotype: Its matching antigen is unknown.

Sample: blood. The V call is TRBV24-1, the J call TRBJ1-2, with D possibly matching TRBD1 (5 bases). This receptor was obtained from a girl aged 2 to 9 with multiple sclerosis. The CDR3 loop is CATSDPLRDGYGYTF. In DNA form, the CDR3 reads TGTGCCACCAGTGATCCCCTCCGGGACGGCTATGGCTACACCTTC.